Described below is a single TCR beta chain sequence and its context. What it recognizes is unknown. 60 Vbeta and 13 Jbeta primers were used in PCR. Generated by immunoSEQ multiplex PCR, the TCRdb table keeps only in-frame clones and is missing some. Here the sample spans about 150,000 clones, approximately 81% being singletons. All the people who gave samples were healthy bone marrow donors. These data originate in a study of cytomegalovirus exposure and HLA in healthy donors. CDR3 length: 13 amino acids. The germline V gene encodes CDR1 MDHEN and CDR2 SYDVKM. Trimming removed 5 bases from V and 19 bases from J; junction bases left unmatched: 14. Findings and caveats of the study: Productive rates of about 90% or about 30% were seen for most TCR beta V segments in an earlier analysis.

Input material: PBMCs. The sequence came from a woman between 40 and 55 years old in good health and CMV-seropositive. The V gene is TRBV28, the J gene TRBJ1-6; TRBD1 matches 7 bases. CDR3 loop: CASSNPTGTAVHF. CDR3 in DNA: TGTGCCAGCAGTAACCCTACCGGGACAGCCGTACACTTT.